A selection of T cell receptor beta chains follows, all from one sample in a study of blood T cell repertoires in COVID-19. The assay was immunoSEQ multiplex PCR, and TCRdb's table has in-frame clones only and misses some. The sample carries 200,000 or so clones, roughly 81% recorded once. Source material: peripheral blood. Receptors originate from a woman older than 75 with COVID-19, enrolled during active disease. Each CDR3 is given with its conserved first and last residue. D genes are given only for firm matches. Clone size, where shown, is once, few, many, or a class for clones that have expanded.

20	TRBV28	NA	TRBJ1-6	NA	TGTGCCAGCAGTCCATTTTTTCCAGGAATAACCACGACCTATAATTCACCCCTCCACTTT	CASSPFFPGITTTYNSPLHF
15	TRBV19	NA	TRBJ2-7	TRBD2	TGTGCCAGTAGTATAGATTCTAGCGGGTACTACGAGCAGTACTTC	CASSIDSSGYYEQYF
14	TRBV28	NA	TRBJ1-2	TRBD1	TGTGCCAGCGCATTGGACAGGGCCACTTATGGCTACACCTTC	CASALDRATYGYTF
14	TRBV19	NA	TRBJ2-4	NA	TGTGCCAGTAGTGAACAGGTAGCCAAAAACATTCAGTACTTC	CASSEQVAKNIQYF
14	TRBV5-4	NA	TRBJ2-5	TRBD1	TGTGCCAGCAGCACGGGACAGAACCAAGAGACCCAGTACTTC	CASSTGQNQETQYF
12	TRBV29-1	NA	TRBJ1-2	NA	TGCAGCGTTGATAGTCCAGGGGAAGACTACACCTTC	CSVDSPGEDYTF
10	TRBV28	once	TRBJ1-2	NA	TGTGCCAGCAGTCGGTATGGCTACACCTTC	CASSRYGYTF
15	TRBV3-1/TRBV3-2	once	TRBJ1-1	TRBD1	TGTGCCAGCAGCCAATCCGGGACAGGTTACACTGAAGCTTTCTTT	CASSQSGTGYTEAFF
18	TRBV6-4	few	TRBJ2-1	TRBD2	TGTGCCAGCAGTGACCTCTTCCTAGCGGGGATCTCCTACAATGAGCAGTTCTTC	CASSDLFLAGISYNEQFF
14	TRBV2	NA	TRBJ1-5	TRBD1	TGTGCCAGCTTAGGACAGGGGGGGACTCAGCCCCAGCATTTT	CASLGQGGTQPQHF
15	TRBV6-1	NA	TRBJ2-4	NA	TGTGCCAGCAGTGATCTACAGTATCTAAAAAACATTCAGTACTTC	CASSDLQYLKNIQYF
12	TRBV28	NA	TRBJ2-1	NA	TGTGCCAGCAGTCGTACCTACAATGAGCAGTTCTTC	CASSRTYNEQFF
14	TRBV5-6	NA	TRBJ1-5	TRBD1	TGTGCCAGCAGCATCCAGGGGGCAGGTCAGCCCCAGCATTTT	CASSIQGAGQPQHF
14	TRBV2	NA	TRBJ2-1	TRBD1	TGTGCCAGCAGTGAAGCTTTGGACAGGTCGGAGCAGTTCTTC	CASSEALDRSEQFF
14	TRBV5-6	NA	TRBJ2-1	NA	TGTGCCAGCAGCTTGCCTCCCGGACTCCAAGAGCAGTTCTTC	CASSLPPGLQEQFF
15	TRBV9	few	TRBJ2-3	TRBD2	TGTGCCAGCTCCGGGGGGGACCATCGCACAGATACGCAGTATTTT	CASSGGDHRTDTQYF
14	TRBV7-2	NA	TRBJ2-2	NA	TGTGCCAGCGGGAGGGGGGTGAACACCGGGGAGCTGTTTTTT	CASGRGVNTGELFF
17	TRBV18	NA	TRBJ2-1	TRBD2	TGTGCCAGCTCTCGAACGTCGGGACTAGCGGGATCGAATGAGCAGTTCTTC	CASSRTSGLAGSNEQFF
16	TRBV5-8	NA	TRBJ2-1	TRBD2	TGTGCCAGCAGCGGGGTGACTAGCGGGGGCCGCAATGAGCAGTTCTTC	CASSGVTSGGRNEQFF
15	TRBV6-1	NA	TRBJ2-7	NA	TGTGCCAGCAGTGAAAGTATCGGTTTCTCCTACGAGCAGTACTTC	CASSESIGFSYEQYF
14	TRBV28	NA	TRBJ1-2	TRBD1	TGTGCCAGCAGCTTGGGACAGGGTGTTTTTGGCTACACCTTC	CASSLGQGVFGYTF
12	TRBV30	NA	TRBJ1-2	NA	TGTGCCTGGAGTGTACAAGGGGATGGCTACACCTTC	CAWSVQGDGYTF
11	TRBV28	NA	TRBJ2-1	NA	TGTGCCAGCAGTTACCAGCGGCTGCAGTTCTTC	CASSYQRLQFF
16	TRBV4-1	NA	TRBJ2-4	TRBD2	TGCGCCAGCAGCCAAGATTTCCTAGCGGGAGATAACATTCAGTACTTC	CASSQDFLAGDNIQYF
16	TRBV24-1	NA	TRBJ2-2	TRBD1	TGTGCCACCAGTGACCCCGGGACAGTAAACACCGGGGAGCTGTTTTTT	CATSDPGTVNTGELFF
11	TRBV12-3/TRBV12-4	NA	TRBJ1-2	NA	TGTGCCAGCAGTTTGGGCAGGGCCGGCACCTTC	CASSLGRAGTF
15	TRBV9	NA	TRBJ2-7	TRBD2	TGTGCCAGCAGCGCTGGAGAGCGGGAGTTCGACGAGCAGTACTTC	CASSAGEREFDEQYF
16	TRBV11-2	NA	TRBJ1-2	TRBD1	TGTGCCAGCAGCTTAGTCGGGGACAGGGGAGGAAATGGCTACACCTTC	CASSLVGDRGGNGYTF
16	TRBV7-8	once	TRBJ2-1	TRBD1	TGTGCCAGCAGCTTAATTCGGGGACAGGGTTTCGATGAGCAGTTCTTC	CASSLIRGQGFDEQFF
13	TRBV11-2	NA	TRBJ1-6	NA	TGTGCCAGCAGCTTTAGGGGGGGGAGGCCCCTCCACTTT	CASSFRGGRPLHF
12	TRBV19	NA	TRBJ2-1	NA	TGTGCCAGTAGTATCCCACGACTAGAGCAGTTCTTC	CASSIPRLEQFF
10	TRBV5-8	NA	TRBJ1-1	NA	TGTGCCAGCAGCCTAACATACAGGGTCTTT	CASSLTYRVF
14	TRBV6-5	few	TRBJ1-1	TRBD1	TGTGCCAGCAGGCGGACAGGGGATGACACTGAAGCTTTCTTT	CASRRTGDDTEAFF
14	TRBV5-6	NA	TRBJ2-7	TRBD1	TGTGCCAGCAGCTTGACAGGGGTCATCTACGAGCAGTACTTC	CASSLTGVIYEQYF
19	TRBV3-1/TRBV3-2	NA	TRBJ1-1	TRBD1	TGTGCCAGCAGCCAAGGTCCGGGTCCCCCCGGGACAGCTAACACTGAAGCTTTCTTT	CASSQGPGPPGTANTEAFF
15	TRBV5-1	NA	TRBJ1-3	NA	TGCGCCAGCACTTTAAGGGGTGATCCTGGAAACACCATATATTTT	CASTLRGDPGNTIYF
15	TRBV5-1	NA	TRBJ2-1	TRBD1	TGCGCCAGCAGCTTCGGGACAGGGAGGGTCAATGAGCAGTTCTTC	CASSFGTGRVNEQFF
17	TRBV30	NA	TRBJ2-7	TRBD2	TGTGCCTGGAGCCGGACTAGCGGGGCGTTGGAGTCCTACGAGCAGTACTTC	CAWSRTSGALESYEQYF
13	TRBV29-1	NA	TRBJ1-2	NA	TGCAGCGTTGAATCCCGGACAGCCTATGGCTACACCTTC	CSVESRTAYGYTF
13	TRBV27	NA	TRBJ1-5	NA	TGTGCCAGCAGTTTTTATAGCAATCAGCCCCAGCATTTT	CASSFYSNQPQHF